The sequence of this T cell receptor beta chain was determined in a study of cytomegalovirus exposure and HLA in healthy donors (TCRdb year 2017). Turning to the overall study: According to an earlier analysis of 550 to 700 of the donors, some 180 million T cells yielded 90 million to 140 million unique TCR beta sequences and 276 Gb of sequence data. An early release that covered more than 550 HLA-typed donors contained approximately 300 gigabases of sequencing data and tens of millions of unique TCR sequences. Among the roughly 410 genotyped donors, 81% belonged to the genetic ancestry cluster associated with self-reported Caucasian donors. The study aimed to test whether signatures of past pathogen exposure could be identified by cataloging public T cell receptors. The study profiled the T cell repertoires of hundreds of subjects by immunosequencing and related them to cytomegalovirus serostatus. Along with the 666-subject first cohort, a separate validation cohort of around 110 different subjects was used. To predict cytomegalovirus infection status, the study brought together high-throughput TCR immunosequencing, statistical association of individual TCRs with disease status, and machine learning. A later analysis re-analyzed previously published TCR beta repertoires from 660 or so donors and added high-resolution HLA genotyping to study TCR occurrence patterns. The later analysis used no new phenotypic data to find candidate immune exposures, relying instead on TCR beta sequences and their occurrence across donors. An earlier analysis of 450 to 750 of the donors used high-throughput TCR beta sequencing to judge whether each TCR beta V gene segment behaved as functional or pseudogenic. Donor age, sex, ethnicity and CMV serostatus were collected together with the repertoire data. A later genetic analysis took genome-wide SNP genotypes for about 55% of the 666 donors and used that subset as a discovery cohort. Every discovery cohort repertoire had been produced on one sequencing platform. HLA typing included class I and class II loci at four-digit resolution. Typing coverage varied by locus: roughly 620-640 donors for A, B, C, DRB1 and DQB1; roughly 520 for DQA1; more than 600 for DPA1; around 450 for DPB1. About five DR-DQ haplotypes were handled as single units for association and clustering, since linkage in the cohort was strong. Among around 400 genotyped donors of the cohort, an average of approximately 240,000 unique TCR beta nucleotide sequences were sequenced per donor, 15% to 20% of them non-productive. On the study overall, not on this receptor specifically: A further reported finding was that TCR beta sequences accurately predicted the HLA-A and HLA-B alleles for most subjects in the first cohort. A few of the identified cytomegalovirus-associated TCR beta chains were confirmed in vitro to be specific for cytomegalovirus antigens. Compared with the roughly 670-donor mean, donors in an Asian-associated ancestry cluster had fewer N-insertions in productive TCRs, according to a later genetic analysis. When HLA alleles, especially DR and DQ, strongly co-occurred, TCR associations were difficult to assign to individual alleles. Linkage disequilibrium might explain the correlated functional status among segregating V segments, but an unknown experimental factor could not be ruled out. In this cohort, only TCR beta chains were sequenced, and detectable features were limited by the absence of alpha or paired-chain data. CMV serostatus was the only immune exposure information available for the cohort. The study gave a list of under 200 TCR beta chains associated with cytomegalovirus. A later analysis found that TCR association rates varied across HLA loci, with DRB1 alleles showing the most associated TCRs and HLA-C alleles the fewest. Specific HLA alleles were associated with 16,951 TCR beta sequences at a false discovery rate of 0.05 in a later analysis. Across donors, most TCR sequences were observed very rarely, whereas some public TCRs were present in many individuals. The classifier was reported to diagnose cytomegalovirus status with high specificity and sensitivity in both the original and validation cohorts. Some IMGT-functional V segments, including TRBV6-2 and TRBV6-3, could not be told apart with the 87-base-pair reads, so those segments were excluded. Because HLA typing was missing for some donors at each locus, association tests included only the typed subset. Sequencing depth was assumed to be roughly uniform across donors in the presence/absence analyses, though that assumption may not hold. According to a later analysis, most CMV-associated TCR beta chains appeared to be HLA-restricted, and the HLA associations seemed to be driven largely by CMV exposure. According to a later analysis, parvovirus B19, influenza, CMV and Epstein-Barr virus appeared linked to several top co-occurrence clusters. In an earlier analysis of over 550 of the donors, most TCR beta V segments were observed in productive rearrangements about 90% or about 30% of the time, broadly matching IMGT annotations. The earlier analysis of some 560 of the donors excluded about 16 rarely observed V segments, including chromosome 9 orphons, because counts were too low. In a later analysis, HLA-associated TCR beta chains were found to be more clonally expanded and to have lower generation probabilities than equally common non-associated chains. It was suggested by the authors that the approach could potentially be generalized to other disease states and immunological phenotypes. A cluster of highly shared sequence variants was judged likely to represent a technical artifact of the sequencing pipeline. In a later genetic analysis, a missense DCLRE1C variant was associated with V-gene and J-gene trimming of TCR beta chains, and the association was replicated in an independent cohort.

After removal of 7 bases from V and 11 bases from J, the junction retains 10 bases not matched to a gene. The CDR3 numbers 14 residues from cysteine through phenylalanine. Of the read, only the CDR3 DNA is kept; its 42 bases are in frame from base 1. The germline V gene (reference sequence) gives CDR1 as MNHEY and CDR2 as SMNVEV. This clone has a single count. What this receptor recognizes is not known. Within one base of it there is no much larger clone, and no base qualities were kept. The method behind the library was the immunoSEQ multiplex PCR assay. The multiplex PCR relied on a mix of 60 forward primers for TCR Vbeta segments and 13 reverse primers for TCR Jbeta segments. The CDR3 region of rearranged TCR beta genes was amplified from genomic DNA with a multiplex PCR assay. The amplified TCR beta libraries were sequenced on the Illumina HiSeq System as 87-base-pair reads. Per the authors' processing: In a later analysis, some 80 million unique TCR beta chains were counted across the roughly 610 repertoires, and roughly 11 million of these chains were shared by at least two donors. To remove PCR and sequencing errors, raw reads were error-corrected and collapsed into unique sequences using a nearest-neighbor algorithm that merged closely related sequences. CDR3 sequences were aligned to IMGT reference sequences to assign V, D and J gene segments. For a sequence to be retained, a match of at least six nucleotides was required to both a V gene segment and a J gene segment. A rearrangement counted as productive if the CDR3 had no stop codons and remained in frame with V and J, and every other rearrangement counted as non-productive. Following IMGT convention, CDR3 was defined as the stretch from the second conserved V-encoded cysteine to the conserved J-encoded phenylalanine. The earlier analysis of about 640 of the donors excluded any sequence lacking an unambiguous match to a single V gene segment. An earlier analysis of a few hundred of the donors classified V segments as functional when productive rearrangements were above 56.7% and as segregating when the standard deviation between donors was above 5%. To diagnose cytomegalovirus status from the catalog of TCR beta chain sequences, a statistical classification framework was built. A later analysis assigned V and J genes by comparing TCR nucleotide sequences with IMGT/GENE-DB human TR gene sequences. A later analysis assigned CDR3 sequences and most-parsimonious VDJ recombination scenarios with the TCRdist pipeline. In a later analysis, each TCR beta chain was defined by its CDR3 amino acid sequence together with its V-gene family, and reads lacking a unique V-gene family were excluded. In a later analysis, some 600 highly shared, low-generation-probability nucleotide sequences were removed to address suspected cross-contamination and a sequencing artifact. For each public chain, a later analysis derived a clonal expansion index from normalized ranks of inferred template counts within each repertoire. In a later analysis, generation probabilities were computed with a VDJ recombination model fitted to out-of-frame rearrangements, and the resulting probabilities were checked against IGoR. A later analysis scored TCR-TCR, TCR-HLA and TCR-CMV co-occurrence with hypergeometric tests, applying a repertoire-size bias correction to TCR pairs. A later analysis estimated false discovery rates by permuting HLA or CMV assignments 20 times. A later analysis grouped co-occurring TCRs with DBSCAN, adding TCRdist sequence similarity when clustering within HLA-allele-positive subsets. Co-occurrence clustering excluded repertoires with fewer than 30,000 or more than 120,000 public chains, plus five with anomalous nucleotide sharing. Held by TCRdb, this immuneACCESS table contains in-frame sequences only and omits some clones. Under half of the omission traces to an unresolved V gene where checked; the cause of the rest is unknown. The D gene and trimming were derived from the DNA, and the V and J assignments and clone size from that table. The sample table lists about 93,000 clones, roughly 77% of them with a count of one. Approximately 7.5% of the sample is held by the ten biggest clonotypes.

The cohort was made up of 666 healthy bone marrow donors. Cohort members were all nominally healthy when sampled, although unrecorded immune exposures were likely present. The donor tested CMV seronegative, placing the donor among the 350 or so seronegative members of the cohort. A peripheral blood sample was provided by each donor, and peripheral blood mononuclear cells were used for TCR beta sequencing. Genomic DNA extraction from the blood cell samples was performed with the Qiagen DNeasy Blood Extraction Kit. Sample: PBMCs. Recombination linked TRBV27 to TRBJ2-1, with 11 bases aligning to TRBD2. The receptor was isolated from a man aged 25-45 years in good health and CMV-seronegative. The CDR3 amino acid sequence is: CASTRVAGGNQQFF. The bases are TGTGCCAGCACCCGAGTAGCGGGGGGGAACCAGCAGTTCTTC.